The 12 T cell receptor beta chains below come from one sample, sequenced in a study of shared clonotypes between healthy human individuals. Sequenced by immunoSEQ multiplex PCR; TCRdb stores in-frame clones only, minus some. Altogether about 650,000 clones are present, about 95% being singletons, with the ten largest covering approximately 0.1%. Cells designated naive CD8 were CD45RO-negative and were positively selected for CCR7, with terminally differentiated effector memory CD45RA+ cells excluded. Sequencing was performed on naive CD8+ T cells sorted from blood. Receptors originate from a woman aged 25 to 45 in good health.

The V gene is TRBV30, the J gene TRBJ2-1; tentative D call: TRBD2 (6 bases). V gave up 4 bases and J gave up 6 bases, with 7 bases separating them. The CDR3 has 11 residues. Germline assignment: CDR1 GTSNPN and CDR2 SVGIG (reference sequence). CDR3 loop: CAWKGGNEQFF. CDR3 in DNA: TGTGCCTGGAAGGGAGGCAATGAGCAGTTCTTC.

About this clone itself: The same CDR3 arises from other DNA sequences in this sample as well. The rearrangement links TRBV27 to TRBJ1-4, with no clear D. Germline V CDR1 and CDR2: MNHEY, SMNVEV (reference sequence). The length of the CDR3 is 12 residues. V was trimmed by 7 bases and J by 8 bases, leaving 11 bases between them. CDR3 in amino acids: CASTTGGEKLFF. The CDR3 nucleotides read TGTGCCAGCACGACGGGTGGAGAAAAACTGTTTTTT.

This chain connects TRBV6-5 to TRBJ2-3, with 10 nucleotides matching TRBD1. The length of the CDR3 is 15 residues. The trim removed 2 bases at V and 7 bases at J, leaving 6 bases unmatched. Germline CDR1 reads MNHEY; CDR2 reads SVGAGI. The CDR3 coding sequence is TGTGCCAGCAGTTACGGGACAGGGGCTACTAATACGCAGTATTTT. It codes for CASSYGTGATNTQYF.

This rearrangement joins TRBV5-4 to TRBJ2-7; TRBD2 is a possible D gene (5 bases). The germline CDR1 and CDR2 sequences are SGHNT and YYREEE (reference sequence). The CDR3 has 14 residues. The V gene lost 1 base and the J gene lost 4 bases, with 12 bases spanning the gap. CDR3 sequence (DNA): TGTGCCAGCAGCTTGAACGGGAAGAGATACGAGCAGTACTTC. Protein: CASSLNGKRYEQYF.

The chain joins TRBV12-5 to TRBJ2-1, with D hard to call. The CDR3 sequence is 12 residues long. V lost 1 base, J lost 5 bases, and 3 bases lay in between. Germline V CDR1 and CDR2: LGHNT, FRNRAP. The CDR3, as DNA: TGTGCTAGTGGTTTGGGACACAATGAGCAGTTCTTC. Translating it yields CASGLGHNEQFF.

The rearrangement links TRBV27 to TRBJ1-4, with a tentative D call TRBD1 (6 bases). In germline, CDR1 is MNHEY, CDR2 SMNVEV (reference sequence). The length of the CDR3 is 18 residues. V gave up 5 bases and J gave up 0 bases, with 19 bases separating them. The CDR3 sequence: CASSPVQGLGATNEKLFF. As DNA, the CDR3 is TGTGCCAGCAGTCCCGTCCAGGGGCTAGGGGCAACTAATGAAAAACTGTTTTTT.

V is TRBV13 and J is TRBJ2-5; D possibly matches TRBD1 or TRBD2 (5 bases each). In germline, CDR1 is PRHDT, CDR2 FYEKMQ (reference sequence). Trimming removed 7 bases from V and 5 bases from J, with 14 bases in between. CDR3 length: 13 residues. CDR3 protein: CASTMLGEETQYF. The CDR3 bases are TGTGCCAGCACTATGTTGGGGGAGGAGACCCAGTACTTC. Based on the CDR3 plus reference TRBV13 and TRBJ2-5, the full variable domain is AAGVIQSPRHLIKEKRETATLKCYPIPRHDTVYWYQQGPGQDPQFLISFYEKMQSDKGSIPDRFSAQQFSDYHSELNMSSLELGDSALYFCASTMLGEETQYFGPGTRLLVL.

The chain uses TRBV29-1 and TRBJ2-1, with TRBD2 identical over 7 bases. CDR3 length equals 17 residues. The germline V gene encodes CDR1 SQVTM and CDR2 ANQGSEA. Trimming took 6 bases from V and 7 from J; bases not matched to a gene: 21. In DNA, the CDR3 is TGCAGCGTCCCCGAGGTGGTGCGGGAGAGTTTGTTTAATGAGCAGTTCTTC. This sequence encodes CSVPEVVRESLFNEQFF.

The CDR3 reads CASGAGFNYGYTF. Written as DNA, the CDR3 is TGTGCCAGCGGCGCCGGGTTTAACTATGGCTACACCTTC. The chain joins TRBV6-5 to TRBJ1-2, with D unresolved. Germline V gene lookup returns CDR1 MNHEY and CDR2 SVGAGI. The V end lost 8 bases, the J end lost 1 base, and 11 bases lay between the germline ends. The CDR3 contains 13 residues.

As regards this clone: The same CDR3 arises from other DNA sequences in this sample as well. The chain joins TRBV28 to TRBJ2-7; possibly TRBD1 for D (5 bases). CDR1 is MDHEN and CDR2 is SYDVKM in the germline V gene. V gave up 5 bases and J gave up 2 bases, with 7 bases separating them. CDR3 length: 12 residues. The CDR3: CASSPDTYEQYF. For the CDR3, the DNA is TGTGCCAGCAGTCCGGACACCTACGAGCAGTACTTC.

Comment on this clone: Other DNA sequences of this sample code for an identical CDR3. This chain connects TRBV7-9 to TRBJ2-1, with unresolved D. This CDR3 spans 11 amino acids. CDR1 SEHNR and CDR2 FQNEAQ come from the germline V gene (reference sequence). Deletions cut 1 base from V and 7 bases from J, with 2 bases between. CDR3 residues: CASSLGNEQFF. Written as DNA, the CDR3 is TGTGCCAGCAGCTTAGGAAATGAGCAGTTCTTC.

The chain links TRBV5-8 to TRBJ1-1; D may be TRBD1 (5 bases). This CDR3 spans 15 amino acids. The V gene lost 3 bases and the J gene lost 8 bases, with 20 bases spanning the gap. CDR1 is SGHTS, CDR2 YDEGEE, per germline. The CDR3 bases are TGTGCCAGCAGCTCTCAAAGCGAGGGGACGAACGAAGCTTTCTTT. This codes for CASSSQSEGTNEAFF.